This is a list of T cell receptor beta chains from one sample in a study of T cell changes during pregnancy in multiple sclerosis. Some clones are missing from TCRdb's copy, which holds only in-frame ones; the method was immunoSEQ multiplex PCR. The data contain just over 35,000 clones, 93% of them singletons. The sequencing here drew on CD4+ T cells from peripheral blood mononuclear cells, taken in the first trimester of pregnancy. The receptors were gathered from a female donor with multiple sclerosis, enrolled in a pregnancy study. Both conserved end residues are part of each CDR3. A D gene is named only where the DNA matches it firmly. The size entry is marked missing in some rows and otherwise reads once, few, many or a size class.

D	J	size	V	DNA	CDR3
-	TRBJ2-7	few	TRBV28	TGTGCCAGCAGTTCCTACCCGGAGCAGTACTTC	CASSSYPEQYF
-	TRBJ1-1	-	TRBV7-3	TGTGCCAGCAGCAGTCAGACAGGTGCCGGCGAAGCTTTCTTT	CASSSQTGAGEAFF
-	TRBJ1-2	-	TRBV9	TGTGCCAGCAGCGTAGTGGGGAGGGGCCCAGGAATGGATGGCTACACCTTC	CASSVVGRGPGMDGYTF
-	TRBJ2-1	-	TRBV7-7	TGTGCCAGCAGCCCGGACAGCAACAATGAGCAGTTCTTC	CASSPDSNNEQFF
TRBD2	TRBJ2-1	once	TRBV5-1	TGCGCCAGCAGCGCACTAGCGGGAGGGGGATACAATGAGCAGTTCTTC	CASSALAGGGYNEQFF
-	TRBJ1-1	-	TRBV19	TGTGCCAGTAGTATAGATCTGCGGCAGGGCGCTGACTTGAACACTGAAGCTTTCTTT	CASSIDLRQGADLNTEAFF
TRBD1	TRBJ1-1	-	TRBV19	TGTGCCAGTAGTATCTCCGGACAGGGGCGAACTGAAGCTTTCTTT	CASSISGQGRTEAFF
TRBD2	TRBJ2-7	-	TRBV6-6	TGTGCCAGCAGTTTACTAGCGGGAGGATCCGAGCAGTACTTC	CASSLLAGGSEQYF
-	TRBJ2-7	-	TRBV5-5	TGTGCCAGCAGCTTATTCCAGGAAGCCTACGAGCAGTACTTC	CASSLFQEAYEQYF
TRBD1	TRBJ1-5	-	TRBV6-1	TGTGCCAGCAGTGCGCCATTTAAGGGGACAGGGGGTTGGAGCAATCAGCCCCAGCATTTT	CASSAPFKGTGGWSNQPQHF
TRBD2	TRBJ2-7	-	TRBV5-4	TGTGCCAGCAGCTCCCTAGAGCGGGGCTCCTACGAGCAGTACTTC	CASSSLERGSYEQYF
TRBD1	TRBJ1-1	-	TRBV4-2	TGTGCCAGCAGCCAAGGGAAGGGGGCGCAGGGCACTGAAGCTTTCTTT	CASSQGKGAQGTEAFF
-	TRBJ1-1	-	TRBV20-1	TGCAGCGGAGTAGGGAACACTGAAGCTTTCTTT	CSGVGNTEAFF
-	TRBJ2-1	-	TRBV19	TGTGCCAGTAGTATCTACTATAGCGAGATCTCCTACAATGAGCAGTTCTTC	CASSIYYSEISYNEQFF
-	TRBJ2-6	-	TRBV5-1	TGCGCCAGCAGCCCGGGTGTTTCTGGGGCCAACGTCCTGACTTTC	CASSPGVSGANVLTF
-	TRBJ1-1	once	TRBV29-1	TGCAGCGTTGATCAGGGGCTCACTGAAGCTTTCTTT	CSVDQGLTEAFF
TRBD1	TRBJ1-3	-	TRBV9	TGTGCCAGCAGTTTCCAGGGGGCAAGAAACACCATATATTTT	CASSFQGARNTIYF
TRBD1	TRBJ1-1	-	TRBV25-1	TGTGCCAGCACCAAGGAGACAGGGGCCAACACTGAAGCTTTCTTT	CASTKETGANTEAFF
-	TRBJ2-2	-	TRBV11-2	TGTGCCAGCAGCCAAGCTAGGGGGAACACCGGGGAGCTGTTTTTT	CASSQARGNTGELFF
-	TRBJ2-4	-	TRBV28	TGTGCCAGCACCCCGACTTTAGCCAAAAACATTCAGTACTTC	CASTPTLAKNIQYF
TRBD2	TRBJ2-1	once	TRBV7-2	TGTGCCAGCAGCTTCCCGGGACTAGCGAGGAATGAGCAGTTCTTC	CASSFPGLARNEQFF
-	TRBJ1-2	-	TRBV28	TGTGCCAGCAGGAACCGGGACATACTCAACTATGGCTACACCTTC	CASRNRDILNYGYTF
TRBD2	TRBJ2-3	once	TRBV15	TGTGCCACCAGCAGTCTAGCGGACACAGATACGCAGTATTTT	CATSSLADTDTQYF
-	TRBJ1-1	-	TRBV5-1	TGCGCCAGCACTCTCGGCGGGGTGACGAGGAACACTGAAGCTTTCTTT	CASTLGGVTRNTEAFF
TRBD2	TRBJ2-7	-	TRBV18	TGTGCCAGCTCACCCACTAGCGGGAGTTACGAGCAGTACTTC	CASSPTSGSYEQYF
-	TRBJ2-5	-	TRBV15	TGTGCCACCAGCAGAGATAGACGGGGTCTGGGGGAGACCCAGTACTTC	CATSRDRRGLGETQYF
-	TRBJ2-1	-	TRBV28	TGTGCCAGCAGCATGGACAGGCCCCGTTTCGGCGGGAGGCTAAGCTCCTACAATGAGCAGTTCTTC	CASSMDRPRFGGRLSSYNEQFF
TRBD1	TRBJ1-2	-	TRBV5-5	TGTGCCAGCAGACCCGGGACAGGGAACTATGGCTACACCTTC	CASRPGTGNYGYTF
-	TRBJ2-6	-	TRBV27	TGTGCCAGCAGTTTAACCCCCGGGGGCTCTGGGGCCAACGTCCTGACTTTC	CASSLTPGGSGANVLTF
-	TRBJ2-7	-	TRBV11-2	TGTGCCAGCAGCTTAAGGGGGGGTGAGCAGTACTTC	CASSLRGGEQYF
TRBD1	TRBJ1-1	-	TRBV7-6	TGTGCCAGCAGCTTGTCCATAGACAGGGGTAGAACTGAAGCTTTCTTT	CASSLSIDRGRTEAFF
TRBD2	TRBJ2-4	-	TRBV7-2	TGTGCCAGCAGCCCTCGACTAGCGGGAGGGAACGCCAAAAACATTCAGTACTTC	CASSPRLAGGNAKNIQYF
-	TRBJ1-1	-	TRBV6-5	TGTGCCAGCAGTTACTCGACGGGAAACACTGAAGCTTTCTTT	CASSYSTGNTEAFF
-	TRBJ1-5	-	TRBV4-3	TGCGCCAGCAGCCAAGCAATCGGGGGGGGAAGGAGCAATCAGCCCCAGCATTTT	CASSQAIGGGRSNQPQHF
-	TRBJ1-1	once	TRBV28	TGTGCCAGCAGACACGGGGGAGGAGGTAATTTGAACACTGAAGCTTTCTTT	CASRHGGGGNLNTEAFF
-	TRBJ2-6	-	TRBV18	TGTGCCAGCTCACCCTTCTCTGGGGCCAACGTCCTGACTTTC	CASSPFSGANVLTF
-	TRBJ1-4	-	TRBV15	TGTGCCACCCAACCCCAGGGCTCTAATGAAAAACTGTTTTTT	CATQPQGSNEKLFF
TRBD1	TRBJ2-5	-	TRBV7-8	TGTGCCAGCAGCCTTGAGGTACAGGGGAAGACCCAGTACTTC	CASSLEVQGKTQYF
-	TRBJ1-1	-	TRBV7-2	TGTGCCAGCAGTCAGACAGCCATGAACACTGAAGCTTTCTTT	CASSQTAMNTEAFF
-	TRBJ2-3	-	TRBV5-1	TGCGCCAGCAGCTTGGAAGGGGGCACAGATACGCAGTATTTT	CASSLEGGTDTQYF
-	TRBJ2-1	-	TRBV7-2	TGTGCCAGCAGCTTTGGCGGGAACAGGGGAAATGAGCAGTTCTTC	CASSFGGNRGNEQFF
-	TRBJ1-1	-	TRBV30	TGTGCCTGGAGTGTACGTGAGATGAACACTGAAGCTTTCTTT	CAWSVREMNTEAFF
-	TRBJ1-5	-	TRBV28	TGTGCCAGCAGTTCCACGGATCAGCCCCAGCATTTT	CASSSTDQPQHF
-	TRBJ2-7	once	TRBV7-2	TGTGCCAGCAGCTTCACAGGGAACCCCTCCTACGAGCAGTACTTC	CASSFTGNPSYEQYF
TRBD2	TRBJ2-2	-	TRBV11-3	TGTGCCAGCAGCTCGGGACTAGCGGGGGTTCCCACCGGGGAGCTGTTTTTT	CASSSGLAGVPTGELFF
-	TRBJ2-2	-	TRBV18	TGTGCCAGCTCACCATTGGCAGGACTCACCGGGGAGCTGTTTTTT	CASSPLAGLTGELFF
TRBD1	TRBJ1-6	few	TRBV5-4	TGTGCCAGCAGCTTACGGACAGGTCCCAATTCACCCCTCCACTTT	CASSLRTGPNSPLHF
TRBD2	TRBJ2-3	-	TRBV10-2	TGCGCCAGCAGTGGGACTAGCGGGAGGAGGGCAGATACGCAGTATTTT	CASSGTSGRRADTQYF
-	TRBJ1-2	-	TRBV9	TGTGCCAGCAGCGTATCCGGGTCCTATGGCTACACCTTC	CASSVSGSYGYTF
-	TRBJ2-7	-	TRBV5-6	TGTGCCAGCAGCTTGGGGGGATGGGGGGGCAATGTGTACGAGCAGTACTTC	CASSLGGWGGNVYEQYF
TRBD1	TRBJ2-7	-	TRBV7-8	TGTGCCATTCGACAGGGGGGCTACGAGCAGTACTTC	CAIRQGGYEQYF
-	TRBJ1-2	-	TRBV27	TGTGCCAGCCGTACAGGCTATGGCTACACCTTC	CASRTGYGYTF
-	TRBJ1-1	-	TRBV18	TGTGCCAGCTCACCCGGGATCTCTGTTCAGGTAAACATGAACACTGAAGCTTTCTTT	CASSPGISVQVNMNTEAFF
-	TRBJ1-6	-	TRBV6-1	TGTGCCAGCAGGACAGTTTCTAGTAATTCACCCCTCCACTTT	CASRTVSSNSPLHF
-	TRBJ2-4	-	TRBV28	TGTGCCAGCAGTTTCCTAGGGGGAAACATTCAGTACTTC	CASSFLGGNIQYF
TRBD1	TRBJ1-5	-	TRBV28	TGTGCCAGCAGTTCTCAGACAGGGGCATTCAATCAGCCCCAGCATTTT	CASSSQTGAFNQPQHF
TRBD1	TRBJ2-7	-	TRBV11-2	TGTGCCAGCAGCTGGACAGGGGAAGCCCACGAGCAGTACTTC	CASSWTGEAHEQYF
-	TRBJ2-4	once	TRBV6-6	TGTGCCAGCAGTTACTTACAGTTCGTTCAGTACTTC	CASSYLQFVQYF
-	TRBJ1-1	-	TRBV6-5	TGTGCCAGCAGTCAGATGTTGAACACTGAAGCTTTCTTT	CASSQMLNTEAFF